This is a list of T cell receptor beta chains from one sample in a study of blood T cell repertoires in COVID-19. Produced via immunoSEQ multiplex PCR; TCRdb's table is partial and in-frame only. The sample has approximately 71,000 clones, roughly 87% seen once. The material sequenced was peripheral blood. Receptor source: a woman of 80 years or more with acute or convalescent COVID-19. The CDR3 runs from the conserved cysteine through the conserved F or W. The D gene is left open where the match is weak. Size is stated for part of the rows, as once, few or many counts, or as a class when the clone is expanded.

few	TRBJ2-3	-	TRBV11-3	TGTGCCAGCAGCTTAGGAAGCTTTGCTACGCAGTATTTT	CASSLGSFATQYF
-	TRBJ2-3	TRBD1	TRBV18	TGTGCCAGCTCTCAGGACAGGGTCACAGATACGCAGTATTTT	CASSQDRVTDTQYF
once	TRBJ2-5	-	TRBV3-1/TRBV3-2	TGTGCCAGCAGCCCACCTAGTATGTGGGAGACCCAGTACTTC	CASSPPSMWETQYF
-	TRBJ2-2	TRBD2	TRBV24-1	TGTGCCACCAGTTCCATCGGACTAGCGAAGAACACCGGGGAGCTGTTTTTT	CATSSIGLAKNTGELFF
-	TRBJ1-1	TRBD1	TRBV19	TGTGCCAGTAGTCCGATCCTTAAGGACAGGAGGGTCACTGAAGCTTTCTTT	CASSPILKDRRVTEAFF
-	TRBJ1-3	TRBD1	TRBV2	TGTGCCAGCAGCGGACAGGGGACATACTCTGGAAACACCATATATTTT	CASSGQGTYSGNTIYF
-	TRBJ2-5	TRBD2	TRBV5-1	TGCGCCAGCAGCGCGGGGCTAGCGGCTCAAGAGACCCAGTACTTC	CASSAGLAAQETQYF
-	TRBJ2-6	-	TRBV7-2	TGTGCCAGCAGCCTCTTCAGATTCTCTGGGGCCAACGTCCTGACTTTC	CASSLFRFSGANVLTF
once	TRBJ2-6	-	TRBV5-1	TGCGCCAGCAGCTTGGCCCGTGGTGGTCCTAACTTCTCTGGGGCCAACGTCCTGACTTTC	CASSLARGGPNFSGANVLTF
-	TRBJ2-1	TRBD2	TRBV29-1	TGCAGCGTTGGGGGAGGGAGAAAGTACAATGAGCAGTTCTTC	CSVGGGRKYNEQFF
-	TRBJ2-1	-	TRBV10-1	TGCGCCAGCAGTGATAACCCTAGCGCCAGAAGGAATGAGCAGTTCTTC	CASSDNPSARRNEQFF
-	TRBJ2-7	-	TRBV6-5	TGTGCCAGCAGCCCGGACAGTTCCCTTTCCTACGAGCAGTACTTC	CASSPDSSLSYEQYF
-	TRBJ2-1	-	TRBV12-3/TRBV12-4	TGTGCCAGCTCCGTTGCGCGGTACAATGAGCAGTTCTTC	CASSVARYNEQFF
-	TRBJ2-7	-	TRBV7-3	TGTGCCAGCAGCTCGGGACTTTACTACGAGCAGTACTTC	CASSSGLYYEQYF
once	TRBJ2-2	-	TRBV29-1	TGCAGCGTGCGGATCGGGGTGGGCACCGGGGAGCTGTTTTTT	CSVRIGVGTGELFF
-	TRBJ1-1	TRBD1	TRBV11-2	TGTGCCAGCAGTTTGATACAGGGGGGAACTGGTGAAGCTTTCTTT	CASSLIQGGTGEAFF
-	TRBJ1-2	-	TRBV6-6	TGTGCCAGCAGTTACTCATTGGGGGGATATGGCTACACCTTC	CASSYSLGGYGYTF
few	TRBJ2-6	-	TRBV24-1	TGTGCCACCAGTGAACAGGGTGCTGGGGCCAACGTCCTGACTTTC	CATSEQGAGANVLTF
-	TRBJ2-4	TRBD2	TRBV24-1	TGTGCCACCAGTGAATCTGGGACTAGCGGAGAACTAGCCAAAAACATTCAGTACTTC	CATSESGTSGELAKNIQYF
-	TRBJ2-7	-	TRBV7-8	TGTGCCAGCAGCCTGGCCTTGGGCTCCGGCTACGAGCAGTACTTC	CASSLALGSGYEQYF
-	TRBJ2-1	TRBD2	TRBV9	TGTGCCAGCAGCGTAGGTCAGGGAGGGCGATACAATGAGCAGTTCTTC	CASSVGQGGRYNEQFF
-	TRBJ2-3	TRBD1	TRBV6-5	TGTGCCAGCAATATCGGGACAGGGTTATCAGATACGCAGTATTTT	CASNIGTGLSDTQYF
once	TRBJ2-3	-	TRBV3-1/TRBV3-2	TGTGCCAGCAGCCTTCGCGGCGGCTCGTTGCGTACAGATACGCAGTATTTT	CASSLRGGSLRTDTQYF
-	TRBJ1-1	-	TRBV3-1/TRBV3-2	TGTGCCAGCAGCCATTGGAGGTCCCTCGGGGACACTGAAGCTTTCTTT	CASSHWRSLGDTEAFF
-	TRBJ2-4	-	TRBV10-3	TGTGCCATCAGTGAATGGAAGACACTAGCCAAAAACATTCAGTACTTC	CAISEWKTLAKNIQYF
-	TRBJ2-7	-	TRBV28	TGTGCCAGCAGCTCTTGGGGCAGGGCCCGCTACGAGCAGTACTTC	CASSSWGRARYEQYF
-	TRBJ1-2	-	TRBV5-1	TGCGCCAGCAGCTTGGGTCGGGAACATAACTATGGCTACACCTTC	CASSLGREHNYGYTF
-	TRBJ1-6	-	TRBV4-3	TGCGCCAGCAGCCAAGAAAACAGGTTCGCTTCACCCCTCCACTTT	CASSQENRFASPLHF